This T cell receptor (beta chain) originates from a study of CD8+CD57+ T cells in acquired aplastic anemia. About this clonotype itself: It is unclear where the CDR3 begins or ends on the DNA, so no DNA is shown, and the CDR3 is as TCRdb lists it.

Patients selected for sequencing had displayed CD8+CD57+ cell expansion by flow cytometry. Profiling of TCR beta VDJ combinations and CDR3 sequences used genomic DNA as template. MiXCR, run by TCRdb on the reads, gives a single entry per CDR3 protein. The repertoire holds 150,000 or so distinct CDR3 sequences, with roughly 48% as singletons. The receptor comes from a human donor with aplastic anemia. Sequencing was carried out using sorted CD4+, CD8+, or CD8+CD57+ T cells (not recorded which) from PBMCs.

CDR3 loop: CASTSGLGANVLTF. This chain connects TRBV19 to TRBJ2-6; the DNA was not used to check the table's D call, TRBD2. Including both end residues, the CDR3 is 14 amino acids long. Germline CDR1 is LNHDA and CDR2 is SQIVND (reference sequence).